The 22 T cell receptor beta chains reported below all come from one sample, sequenced in a study (dated by TCRdb to the mid-2010s). Library prep was done by 5' RACE. Reads for this sample came from an Illumina MiSeq. The raw public reads went through TCRdb reprocessing: fastp at Q25, MiXCR clone calling, in-frame beta chains kept. Rows merge per CDR3 protein into single entries with the most common DNA and genes. Counted in this sample were about 50,000 distinct CDR3 sequences; approximately 17% of them appeared once. In total, the top ten clones hold around 2% of the sample. What was sequenced was naive CD4+ T cells sorted from blood. Taken with the paper, the label for cell subset or site translates to: naive CD4+ T cells, CD4+CD45RA+CD25-. The origin of the receptors is a female donor with breast cancer.

In its sample, this clonotype was seen a few times. The rearrangement links TRBV5-1 to TRBJ2-3; tentative D call: TRBD2 (5 bases). CDR3 length equals 14 residues. Germline V lookup: CDR1 SGHRS, CDR2 YFSETQ. Trimming stripped 2 bases from V and 3 bases from J, with 10 bases between. CDR3 loop: CASSFGGSTDTQYF. CDR3 coding DNA: TGCGCCAGCAGCTTTGGAGGAAGTACAGATACGCAGTATTTT.

This clonotype was seen at least ten times. The chain uses TRBV7-6 and TRBJ1-4; 8 bases match TRBD1. Trimming at V came to 5 bases and at J to 10 bases, leaving 9 bases not matched to a gene. CDR1 and CDR2 (germline): SGHVS, FNYEAQ. The CDR3 loop spans 14 amino acids. The CDR3 nucleotides are TGTGCCAGCAGCCCCAAGGAAGACAGGGGAAAACTGTTTTTT. Encoded protein: CASSPKEDRGKLFF. Full variable domain (remainder filled in from reference TRBV7-6 and TRBJ1-4): GAGVSQSPRYKVTKRGQDVALRCDPISGHVSLYWYRQALGQGPEFLTYFNYEAQQDKSGLPNDRFSAERPEGSISTLTIQRTEQRDSAMYRCASSPKEDRGKLFFGSGTQLSVL.

The CDR3 spells CASSFVWTGNNYGYTF. CDR3 DNA sequence: TGTGCCAGCAGCTTTGTGTGGACAGGAAATAACTATGGCTACACCTTC. The chain employs TRBV7-2 and TRBJ1-2; 7 bases match TRBD1. CDR3 length: 16 amino acids. With 3 bases clipped from V and 1 base from J, the junction kept 8 bases outside the gene matches. Germline V gene data show CDR1 as SGHTA and CDR2 as FQGNSA.

As to this clonotype: At one end, the junction sequence differs from germline, possibly due to a read error. V usage is TRBV5-1 and J usage is TRBJ2-1, with D hard to call. The CDR3 spans 13 residues. Per the germline V gene, CDR1 is SGHRS and CDR2 is YFSETQ. The CDR3 nucleotides are TGCGCCAGCAGCTTGGCTAACGGCAAGGAGCAGCTCTTC. The encoded protein is CASSLANGKEQLF. The variable domain in full, with the rest retrieved from reference TRBV5-1 and TRBJ2-1, is KAGVTQTPRYLIKTRGQQVTLSCSPISGHRSVSWYQQTPGQGLQFLFEYFSETQRNKGNFPGRFSGRQFSNSRSEMNVSTLELGDSALYLCASSLANGKEQLFGPGTRLTVL.

As regards this clonotype: This may arise from a read error, as a much more abundant clone is one base away. The chain uses TRBV20-1 and TRBJ2-4; TRBD2 agrees at 10 bases. Germline-derived CDR1 and CDR2 are DFQATT and SNEGSKA (reference sequence). The CDR3 contains 16 residues. J was trimmed by 13 bases and V by 1 base; bases with no gene match: 16. CDR3 bases: TGCAGTGCTAGAGTGTCGGGGACTAGCGAGAGGGAGAAACAGTACTTC. Residues: CSARVSGTSEREKQYF.

About this clonotype itself: With a much larger clone just one base away, this may be a read error. V usage is TRBV5-5 and J usage is TRBJ1-1; TRBD1 might be the D (5 bases). With 0 bases removed from V and 12 bases from J, the gap between germline ends came to 12 bases. The CDR3 is 12 amino acids. CDR1 is SGHKS and CDR2 is YYEKEE in the germline V gene (reference sequence). CDR3 sequence reads: CASSLGGDSTFF. The CDR3 nucleotides read TGTGCCAGCAGCTTGGGGGGGGACTCCACTTTCTTT.

This clonotype was counted between two and nine times. The CDR3 reads CSAREGPGVRVGGQYEQYF. The CDR3 coding sequence is TGCAGTGCTAGAGAGGGTCCAGGGGTACGGGTTGGAGGGCAATACGAGCAGTACTTC. J is TRBJ2-7 and V is TRBV20-1; D possibly matches TRBD1 or TRBD2 (6 bases each). From germline, CDR1 is DFQATT and CDR2 SNEGSKA (reference sequence). The length of the CDR3 is 19 residues. V was cut by 0 bases and J by 4 bases, with 28 bases left in between.

This chain connects TRBV20-1 to TRBJ1-2, with D uncertain. Looked up from germline, CDR1 is DFQATT and CDR2 is SNEGSKA (reference sequence). This CDR3 comprises 12 residues. V lost 3 bases and J lost 4, with 9 bases in between. CDR3: CSASGEGYGYTF. The CDR3 DNA reads as TGCAGTGCTAGTGGGGAGGGCTATGGCTACACCTTC.

This clonotype was counted a few times. This chain links TRBV29-1 with TRBJ2-3; possibly TRBD1 for D (6 bases). The CDR3 length is 15 residues. Germline CDR1 reads SQVTM; CDR2 reads ANQGSEA. V lost 1 base and J 4 bases, leaving 15 bases between the germline ends. The CDR3 DNA reads as TGCAGCGTTGAAGTGCACAGGGCCCGGGCAGATACGCAGTATTTT. This encodes CSVEVHRARADTQYF.

Worth noting for this clonotype: A single base separates this from a much larger clone, so it may be a read error. The V gene is TRBV9, the J gene TRBJ2-2; D is unclear. Germline V gene sequence: CDR1 SGDLS, CDR2 YYNGEE. The CDR3 contains 18 residues. The germline V and J ends were trimmed by 0 bases and 6 bases, with 21 bases remaining between them. This chain's CDR3 is CASSVGRWTYADAGELFF. The CDR3 DNA sequence: TGTGCCAGCAGCGTAGGCCGTTGGACGTATGCTGACGCCGGGGAGCTGTTTTTT.

This clonotype has only a few counts. V is TRBV20-1 and J is TRBJ2-3, with unresolved D. Germline values: CDR1 DFQATT, CDR2 SNEGSKA (reference sequence). Trimming removed 0 bases from V and 4 bases from J, with 14 bases in between. The CDR3 covers 15 residues. CDR3 amino acids: CSARDLTSTADTQYF. The CDR3 DNA follows: TGCAGTGCTAGAGATTTGACGAGTACGGCAGATACGCAGTATTTT.

This clonotype was seen at least ten times. The rearrangement uses TRBV7-9 and TRBJ1-2; tentatively, D is TRBD1 (6 bases). The germline V and J ends were trimmed by 5 bases and 0 bases, with 10 bases remaining between them. The CDR3 totals 14 residues. CDR1 SEHNR and CDR2 FQNEAQ come from the germline V gene (reference sequence). CDR3 amino acids: CASSRDTANYGYTF. CDR3 DNA sequence: TGTGCCAGCAGCAGGGACACGGCTAACTATGGCTACACCTTC.

This chain uses TRBV11-2 with TRBJ2-4, with D possibly matching TRBD1 (5 bases). This CDR3 is 12 amino acids long. Trimming removed 5 bases from V and 8 bases from J, with 10 bases in between. Germline values: CDR1 SGHAT, CDR2 FQNNGV. CDR3 region: CASSARVDIQYF. CDR3 DNA sequence: TGTGCCAGCAGCGCCAGGGTGGACATTCAGTACTTC. Variable domain in full (rest from reference TRBV11-2 and TRBJ2-4): EAGVAQSPRYKIIEKRQSVAFWCNPISGHATLYWYQQILGQGPKLLIQFQNNGVVDDSQLPKDRFSAERLKGVDSTLKIQPAKLEDSAVYLCASSARVDIQYFGAGTRLSVL.

J is TRBJ1-5 and V is TRBV9; D remains ambiguous. The CDR3 sequence is 14 residues long. V was cut by 4 bases and J by 5 bases, with 13 bases left in between. From germline, CDR1 is SGDLS and CDR2 YYNGEE. The CDR3 DNA sequence: TGTGCCAGCAGCCGGCACGCGGATTATCAGCCCCAGCATTTT. It is translated as CASSRHADYQPQHF.

This clonotype was detected only a few times. This chain uses TRBV5-1 with TRBJ2-2; 7 bases agree with TRBD2. The CDR3 spans 16 residues. The junction had 8 bases not matched to a gene; V was cut back by 4 bases and J by 2 bases. The germline CDR1 and CDR2 sequences are SGHRS and YFSETQ. CDR3 in amino acids: CASSLLPGLNTGELFF. Written as DNA, the CDR3 is TGCGCCAGCAGCCTCCTCCCGGGACTAAACACCGGGGAGCTGTTTTTT.

Worth noting for this clonotype: With a much larger clone just one base away, this may be a read error. The chain uses TRBV24-1 and TRBJ1-2; unclear D gene. The germline V and J ends were trimmed by 0 bases and 8 bases, with 18 bases remaining between them. Germline V gene data show CDR1 as KGHDR and CDR2 as SFDVKD. This CDR3 comprises 16 residues. CDR3 DNA sequence: TGTGCCACCAGTGATTTGGGCCCCGGGGTCGACCGGGGCTACACCTTC. It codes for CATSDLGPGVDRGYTF.

This clonotype has just a few counts. The chain is built from TRBV4-1 and TRBJ1-2; 9 bases are shared with TRBD1. CDR1 and CDR2 (germline): MGHRA, YSYEKL. The CDR3 is made up of 15 amino acids. Unmatched junction bases numbered 6, after V lost 4 bases and J lost 3 bases. The DNA for the CDR3 is TGCGCCAGCAGCCGCATAGACAGGGGGGACTATGGCTACACCTTC. Protein sequence: CASSRIDRGDYGYTF.

This clonotype was counted many times. The CDR3 spells CASSFRVTPGNEQFF. The CDR3, as DNA: TGCGCCAGCAGCTTCCGGGTTACCCCGGGCAATGAGCAGTTCTTC. The chain links TRBV5-1 to TRBJ2-1; D is uncertain. Deletions cut 2 bases from V and 6 bases from J, with 15 bases between. Germline V gives CDR1 SGHRS, CDR2 YFSETQ. The CDR3 spans 15 residues.

Many counts were recorded for this clonotype. This rearrangement joins TRBV12-3 or TRBV12-4 to TRBJ1-1, with D perhaps TRBD1 (6 bases). This CDR3 comprises 14 residues. V lost 6 bases to trimming and J lost 0 bases, with 11 bases between them. DNA of the CDR3: TGTGCCAGCAGACAGGGTATCATGAACACTGAAGCTTTCTTT. Translated: CASRQGIMNTEAFF.

In this sample, this clonotype turned up a few times. The chain joins TRBV20-1 to TRBJ2-3; D is perhaps TRBD1 (5 bases). Trimming removed 0 bases from V and 6 bases from J, with 16 bases in between. Germline V CDR1 and CDR2: DFQATT, SNEGSKA (reference sequence). The CDR3 has 15 residues. The CDR3 coding sequence is TGCAGTGCTAGAGATCGTATCCAGGGCTGGGATACGCAGTATTTT. Translated: CSARDRIQGWDTQYF.

The chain joins TRBV7-8 to TRBJ2-3; D is undetermined. From germline, CDR1 is SGHVS and CDR2 FQNEAQ. Trimming took off 5 bases at V and 4 bases at J, with 16 bases between the two ends. This CDR3 contains 15 residues. As DNA, the CDR3 is TGTGCCAGCAGCCCTGAAAATAGATGGGCAGATACGCAGTATTTT. Translated, it gives CASSPENRWADTQYF.

V gene TRBV5-1 combines with J gene TRBJ2-7; D possibly corresponds to TRBD1 (6 bases). The germline V and J ends were trimmed by 4 bases and 5 bases, with 19 bases remaining between them. Germline V lookup: CDR1 SGHRS, CDR2 YFSETQ. The CDR3 contains 15 residues. The chain's CDR3 is CASSLGGVSSHEQYF. The CDR3 bases are TGCGCCAGCAGCCTAGGGGGAGTTTCGAGCCACGAGCAGTACTTC.